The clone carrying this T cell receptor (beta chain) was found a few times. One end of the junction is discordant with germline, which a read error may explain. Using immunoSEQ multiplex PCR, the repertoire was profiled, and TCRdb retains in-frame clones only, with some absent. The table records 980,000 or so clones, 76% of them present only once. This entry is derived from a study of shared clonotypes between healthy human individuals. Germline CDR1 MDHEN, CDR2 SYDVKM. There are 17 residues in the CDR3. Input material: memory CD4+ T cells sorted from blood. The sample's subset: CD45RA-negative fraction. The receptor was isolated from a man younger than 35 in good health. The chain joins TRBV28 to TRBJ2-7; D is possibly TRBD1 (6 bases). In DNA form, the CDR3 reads TGTGCCAGCACTTTATTAAGGCCGGACAGCCGAAACTACGAGCAGTACTTC. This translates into CASTLLRPDSRNYEQYF.